Given below is one TCR beta chain in context. What it binds is unknown. This CDR3 region has 11 residues. This sample is drawn from a study of a mutant IDH1 vaccine in newly diagnosed glioma. Study at large: Vaccines were begun 4-6 weeks after radiotherapy alone, or with temozolomide cycles. The therapy given earlier, which was standard therapy, consisted of radiotherapy, temozolomide, or both, and most of the patients received both. Treated patients had a mean age of about 40 years and a sex split that was around 60% male and roughly 38% female.

Clones were sequenced by immunoSEQ multiplex PCR, and TCRdb holds only the in-frame ones, with some missing. The sample lists 23,000 or so clones, approximately 79% seen once, with about 8.2% in the top ten. The time point: week 11, during vaccination. A single vaccine dose contained 300 ug of mutant IDH1 20-mer peptide, and topical imiquimod was used with it. The sample consisted of PBMCs, taken from a glioma patient whose treatment included an IDH1 peptide vaccine. The chain employs TRBV1 and TRBJ2-3. TRBV1 is a pseudogene segment. This sequence was found in a man aged 40-49 years with glioma. The CDR3 DNA is TGCACCAGCAGCCAAGATGACACGCAGTATTTT. This translates into CTSSQDDTQYF.